This is a list of T cell receptor beta chains from one sample in a study of cytomegalovirus exposure and HLA in healthy donors. TCRdb keeps only in-frame clones here, not all; method: immunoSEQ multiplex PCR. Of about 260,000 clones listed, around four fifths were seen once; the top ten hold roughly 2%. Sequenced material: PBMCs. Source of these receptors: a middle-aged woman in good health and CMV-seropositive. Both conserved end residues are part of each CDR3.

v_call: TRBV5-1; j_call: TRBJ2-2; cdr3_aa: CASNPRTGGNTGELFF
v_call: TRBV5-1; j_call: TRBJ1-2; cdr3_aa: CASSTGQGAGGYTF
v_call: TRBV5-6; j_call: TRBJ1-5; cdr3_aa: CASSLGAGPSHF
v_call: TRBV4-2; j_call: TRBJ2-5; cdr3_aa: CASSQDSGQETQYF
v_call: TRBV11-1; j_call: TRBJ2-7; cdr3_aa: CASSPGVTTKGYEQYF
v_call: TRBV28; j_call: TRBJ2-3; cdr3_aa: CASSSSQGWTDTQYF
v_call: TRBV25-1; j_call: TRBJ2-2; cdr3_aa: CASSELGADKGPGELFF
v_call: TRBV7-3; j_call: TRBJ1-2; cdr3_aa: CASSSDRGYGYTF
v_call: TRBV7-6; j_call: TRBJ1-1; cdr3_aa: CASSLAGQNTEAFF
v_call: TRBV9; j_call: TRBJ2-6; cdr3_aa: CASSVQRAGANVLTF
v_call: TRBV5-1; j_call: TRBJ2-5; cdr3_aa: CASSRLRASGRQETQYF
v_call: TRBV4-3; j_call: TRBJ2-1; cdr3_aa: CASSQDPGLATNEQFF
v_call: TRBV5-8; j_call: TRBJ1-6; cdr3_aa: CASSPGQSYNSPLHF
v_call: TRBV15; j_call: TRBJ2-7; cdr3_aa: CATSRGTSGYEQYF
v_call: TRBV25-1; j_call: TRBJ1-2; cdr3_aa: CASSDTGGRGYTF
v_call: TRBV6-4; j_call: TRBJ1-2; cdr3_aa: CASSPDSWSYGYTF
v_call: TRBV28; j_call: TRBJ2-3; cdr3_aa: CASSPGTALTDTQYF
v_call: TRBV7-9; j_call: TRBJ2-1; cdr3_aa: CASSITGNEQFF
v_call: TRBV2; j_call: TRBJ2-2; cdr3_aa: CASRGTSVNTGELFF
v_call: TRBV7-2; j_call: TRBJ1-5; cdr3_aa: CASSPDRGNNQPQHF
v_call: TRBV5-6; j_call: TRBJ2-5; cdr3_aa: CASSLRDWGSQETQYF
v_call: TRBV27; j_call: TRBJ2-1; cdr3_aa: CASRALLGGREGEQFF
v_call: TRBV21-1; j_call: TRBJ2-7; cdr3_aa: CASSKVCGLAGDVDEQYF
v_call: TRBV7-2; j_call: TRBJ1-1; cdr3_aa: CASSPRDRRSEAFF